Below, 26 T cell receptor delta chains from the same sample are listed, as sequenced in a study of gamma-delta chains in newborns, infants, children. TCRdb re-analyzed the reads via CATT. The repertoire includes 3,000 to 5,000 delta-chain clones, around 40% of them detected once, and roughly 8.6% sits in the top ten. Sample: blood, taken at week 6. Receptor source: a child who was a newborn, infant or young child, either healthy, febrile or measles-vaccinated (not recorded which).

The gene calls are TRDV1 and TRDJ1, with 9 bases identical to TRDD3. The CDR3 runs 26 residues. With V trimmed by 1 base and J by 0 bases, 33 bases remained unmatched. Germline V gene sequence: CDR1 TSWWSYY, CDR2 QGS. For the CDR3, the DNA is TGTGCTCTTGGGGAACGAAGGGAGAGTTATTCCTATAGGGACGTACTGGGGGAAATGGACACCGATAAACTCATCTTT. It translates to CALGERRESYSYRDVLGEMDTDKLIF.

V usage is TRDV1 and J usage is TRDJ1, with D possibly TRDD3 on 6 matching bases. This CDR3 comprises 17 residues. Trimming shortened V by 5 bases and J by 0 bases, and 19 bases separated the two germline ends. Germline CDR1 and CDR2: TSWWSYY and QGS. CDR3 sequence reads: CALGNPYPRGNTDKLIF. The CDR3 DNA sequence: TGTGCTCTTGGGAACCCGTACCCCCGGGGGAACACCGATAAACTCATCTTT.

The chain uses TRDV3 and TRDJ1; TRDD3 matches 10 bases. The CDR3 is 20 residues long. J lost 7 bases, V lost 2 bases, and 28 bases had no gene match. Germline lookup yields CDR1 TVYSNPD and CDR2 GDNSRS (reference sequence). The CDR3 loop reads CAFFSTVPYKGGYAGSKLIF. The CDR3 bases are TGTGCCTTTTTTTCAACGGTCCCCTATAAAGGGGGATACGCGGGGTCTAAACTCATCTTT.

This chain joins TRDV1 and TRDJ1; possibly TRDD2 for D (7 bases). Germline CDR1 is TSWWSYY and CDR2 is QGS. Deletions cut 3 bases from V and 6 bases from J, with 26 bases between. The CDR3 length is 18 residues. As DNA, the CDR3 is TGTGCTCTTGGGGACTTCCTATGGGGCTCTTGGGGATCCCATAAACTCATCTTT. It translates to CALGDFLWGSWGSHKLIF.

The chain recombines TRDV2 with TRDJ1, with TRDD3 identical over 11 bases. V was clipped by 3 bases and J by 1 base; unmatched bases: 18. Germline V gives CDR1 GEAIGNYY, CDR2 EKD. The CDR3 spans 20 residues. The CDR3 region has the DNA TGTGCCTGTGACGGTCTCCTGGGGGATACTAAGGTTGCCCGCACCGATAAACTCATCTTT. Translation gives CACDGLLGDTKVARTDKLIF.

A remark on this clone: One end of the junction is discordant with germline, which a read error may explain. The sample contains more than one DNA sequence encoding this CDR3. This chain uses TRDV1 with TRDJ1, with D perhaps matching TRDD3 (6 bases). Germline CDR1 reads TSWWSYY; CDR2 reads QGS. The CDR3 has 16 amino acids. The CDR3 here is CALGEGDLGEADKLIF. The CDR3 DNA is TGTGCTCTTGGGGAAGGGGATCTAGGGGAGGCCGATAAGCTCATCTTT.

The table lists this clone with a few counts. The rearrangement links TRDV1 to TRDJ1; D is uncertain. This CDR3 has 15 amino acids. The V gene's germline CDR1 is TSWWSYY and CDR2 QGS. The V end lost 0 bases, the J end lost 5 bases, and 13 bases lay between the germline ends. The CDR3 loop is CALGELYYDGDKLIF. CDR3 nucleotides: TGTGCTCTTGGGGAACTTTACTACGACGGTGATAAACTCATCTTT.

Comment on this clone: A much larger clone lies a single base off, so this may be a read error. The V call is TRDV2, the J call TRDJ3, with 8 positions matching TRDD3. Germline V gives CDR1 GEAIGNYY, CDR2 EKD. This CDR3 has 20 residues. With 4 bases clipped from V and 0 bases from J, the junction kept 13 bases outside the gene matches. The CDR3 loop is CACDYWGVQGGSWDTRQMFF. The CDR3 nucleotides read TGTGCCTGTGATTACTGGGGGGTACAAGGAGGCTCCTGGGACACCCGACAGATGTTTTTC.

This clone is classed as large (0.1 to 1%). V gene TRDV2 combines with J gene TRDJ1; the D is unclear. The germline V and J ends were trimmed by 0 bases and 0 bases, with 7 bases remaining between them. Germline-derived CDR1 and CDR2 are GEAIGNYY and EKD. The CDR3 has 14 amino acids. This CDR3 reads CACDTLEYTDKLIF. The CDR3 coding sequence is TGTGCCTGTGACACCCTCGAGTACACCGATAAACTCATCTTT.

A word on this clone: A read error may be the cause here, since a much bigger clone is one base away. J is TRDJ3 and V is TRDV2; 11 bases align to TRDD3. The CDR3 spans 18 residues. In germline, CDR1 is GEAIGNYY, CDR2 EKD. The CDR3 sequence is CACDTGGYGSWDTRQTFF. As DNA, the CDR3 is TGTGCCTGTGACACTGGGGGATACGGCTCCTGGGACACCCGACAGACGTTTTTC.

CDR3 in amino acids: CACDTCTGGPYTDKLIF. CDR3 DNA: TGTGCCTGTGACACCTGTACTGGGGGACCATACACCGATAAACTCATCTTT. This chain joins TRDV2 and TRDJ1; 9 bases map to TRDD3. Germline V gene sequence: CDR1 GEAIGNYY, CDR2 EKD. J was trimmed by 0 bases and V by 0 bases; bases with no gene match: 7. The CDR3 sequence is 17 residues long.

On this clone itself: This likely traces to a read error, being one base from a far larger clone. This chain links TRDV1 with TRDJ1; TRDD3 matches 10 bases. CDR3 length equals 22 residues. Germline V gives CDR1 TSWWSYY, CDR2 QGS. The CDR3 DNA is TGTGCTTTTGGGGAACTACCTACATCGTACTGGGGGATCGTAGCGTACACCGATAAACTCATCTTT. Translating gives CAFGELPTSYWGIVAYTDKLIF.

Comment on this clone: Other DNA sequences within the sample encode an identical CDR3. The CDR3: CALGELSRPGETNRGKLIF. CDR3 nucleotides: TGTGCTCTTGGGGAACTTTCTCGACCTGGGGAGACTAACCGAGGTAAACTCATCTTT. The V call is TRDV1, the J call TRDJ1, with TRDD3 as a possible D gene (6 bases). The CDR3 is made up of 19 amino acids. V was shortened by 0 bases and J by 7 bases, with 27 bases between the two germline ends. The germline CDR1 and CDR2 sequences are TSWWSYY and QGS.

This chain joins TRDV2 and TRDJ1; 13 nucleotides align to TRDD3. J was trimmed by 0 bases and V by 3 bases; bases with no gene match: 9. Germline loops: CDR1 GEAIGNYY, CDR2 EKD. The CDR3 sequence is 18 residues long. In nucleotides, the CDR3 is TGTGCCTGTGACCCCCTCCTTACTGGGGGATACGACACCGATAAACTCATCTTT. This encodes CACDPLLTGGYDTDKLIF.

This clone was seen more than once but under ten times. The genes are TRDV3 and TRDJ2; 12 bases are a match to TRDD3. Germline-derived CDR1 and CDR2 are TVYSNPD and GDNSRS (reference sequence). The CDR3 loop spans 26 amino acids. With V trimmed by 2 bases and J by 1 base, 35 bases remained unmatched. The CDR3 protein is CAFEVLPQSSYKTGGYLKGLTAQLFF. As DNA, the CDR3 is TGTGCCTTTGAAGTTCTCCCCCAATCTTCCTACAAAACTGGGGGATACCTGAAGGGTTTGACAGCACAACTCTTCTTT.

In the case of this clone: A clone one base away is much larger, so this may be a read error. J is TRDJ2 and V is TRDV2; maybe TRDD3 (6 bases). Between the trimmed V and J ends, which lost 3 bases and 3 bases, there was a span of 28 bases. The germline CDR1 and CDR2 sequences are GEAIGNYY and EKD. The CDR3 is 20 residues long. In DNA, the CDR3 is TGTGCCTGTGACCCCCTTAAGGGACTGGAGGATACCGATCTGACAGCACAACTCTTCTTT. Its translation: CACDPLKGLEDTDLTAQLFF.

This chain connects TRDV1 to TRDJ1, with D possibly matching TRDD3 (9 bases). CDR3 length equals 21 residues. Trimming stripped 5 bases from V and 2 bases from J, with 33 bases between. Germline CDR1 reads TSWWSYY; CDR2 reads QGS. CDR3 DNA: TGTGCTCTTGGGAAAGGAGAACTTCCTACCTTGTACTGGGGGAAAACCGATAAACTCATCTTT. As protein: CALGKGELPTLYWGKTDKLIF.

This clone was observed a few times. In DNA, the CDR3 is TGTGCCTTCCATATTGGGCCTTCCACCCCATTCACTGGGGGCTCCACCGATAAACTCATCTTT. Translated: CAFHIGPSTPFTGGSTDKLIF. J is TRDJ1 and V is TRDV3, with 8 bases aligning to TRDD3. Per germline, CDR1 TVYSNPD and CDR2 GDNSRS (reference sequence). This CDR3 has 21 residues. The V and J ends lost 3 bases and 1 base, in that order; junction bases with no gene match: 28. The full variable domain, in which reference TRDV3 and TRDJ1 provide the parts outside the CDR3, is CDKVTQSSPDQTVASGSEVVLLCTYDTVYSNPDLFWYRIRPDYSFQFVFYGDNSRSEGADFTQGRFSVKHILTQKAFHLVISPVRTEDSATYYCAFHIGPSTPFTGGSTDKLIFGKGTRVTVEP.

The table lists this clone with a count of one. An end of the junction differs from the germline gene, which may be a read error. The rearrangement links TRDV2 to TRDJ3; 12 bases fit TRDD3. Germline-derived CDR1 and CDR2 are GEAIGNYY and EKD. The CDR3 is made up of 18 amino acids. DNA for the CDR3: TGTGCCTGTGACACGCTGGGGGATACGTCCTGGGACACCCGACATATGTTTTTC. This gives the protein CACDTLGDTSWDTRHMFF.

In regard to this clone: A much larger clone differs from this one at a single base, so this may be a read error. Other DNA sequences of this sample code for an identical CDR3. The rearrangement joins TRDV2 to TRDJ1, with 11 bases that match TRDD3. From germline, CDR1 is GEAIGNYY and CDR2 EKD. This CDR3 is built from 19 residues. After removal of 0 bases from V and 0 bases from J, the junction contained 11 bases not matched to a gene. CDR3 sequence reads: CACDTVGLGDTAYTDKLIF. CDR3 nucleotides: TGTGCCTGTGACACCGTTGGGCTGGGGGATACAGCGTACACCGATAAACTCATCTTT.

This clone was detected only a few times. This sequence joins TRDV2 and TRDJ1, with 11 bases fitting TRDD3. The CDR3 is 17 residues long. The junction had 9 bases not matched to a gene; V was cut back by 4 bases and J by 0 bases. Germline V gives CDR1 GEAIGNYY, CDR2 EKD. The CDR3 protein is CACENRLGDINTDKLIF. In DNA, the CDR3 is TGTGCCTGTGAAAATCGACTGGGGGATATAAACACCGATAAACTCATCTTT.

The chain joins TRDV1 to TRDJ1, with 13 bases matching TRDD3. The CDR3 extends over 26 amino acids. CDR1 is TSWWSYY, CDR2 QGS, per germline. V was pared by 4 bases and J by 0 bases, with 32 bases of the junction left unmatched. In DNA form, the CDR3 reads TGTGCTCTTGGGGTCGGAAGGCCTTCCTCCCGACTGGGGGATACGAGAGGGCTCCCGTACACCGATAAACTCATCTTT. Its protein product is CALGVGRPSSRLGDTRGLPYTDKLIF.

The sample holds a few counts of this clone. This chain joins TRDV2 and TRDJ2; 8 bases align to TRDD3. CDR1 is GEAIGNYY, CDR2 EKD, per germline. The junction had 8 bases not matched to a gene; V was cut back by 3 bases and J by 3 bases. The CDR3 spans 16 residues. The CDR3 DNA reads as TGTGCCTGTGACTGCGTACTGGGGGGTCTGACAGCACAACTCTTCTTT. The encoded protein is CACDCVLGGLTAQLFF.

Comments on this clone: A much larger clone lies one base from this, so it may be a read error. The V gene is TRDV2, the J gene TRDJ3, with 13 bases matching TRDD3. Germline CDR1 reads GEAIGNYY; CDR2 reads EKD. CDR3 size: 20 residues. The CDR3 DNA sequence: TGTGCCAGTGACATACTGGGGGATACGGGTAGCTCCTGGGACACCCGACAGATGTTTTTC. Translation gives CASDILGDTGSSWDTRQMFF.

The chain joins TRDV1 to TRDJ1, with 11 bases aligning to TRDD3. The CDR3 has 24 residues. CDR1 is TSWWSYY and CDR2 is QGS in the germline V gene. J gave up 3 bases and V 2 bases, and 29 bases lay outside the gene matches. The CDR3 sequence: CALGEEDPLLGRWGIRNRADKLIF. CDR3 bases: TGTGCTCTTGGGGAAGAAGATCCCTTGCTCGGTAGATGGGGGATACGAAACCGGGCCGATAAACTCATCTTT.

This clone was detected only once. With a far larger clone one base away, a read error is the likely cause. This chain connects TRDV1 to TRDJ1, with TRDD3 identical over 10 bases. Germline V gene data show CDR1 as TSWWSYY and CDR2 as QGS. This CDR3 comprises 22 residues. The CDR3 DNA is TGTGCTATTGGGGAACTACCTACATCGTACTGGGGGATCGTAGCGTACACCGATAAACTCATCTTT. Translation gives CAIGELPTSYWGIVAYTDKLIF.